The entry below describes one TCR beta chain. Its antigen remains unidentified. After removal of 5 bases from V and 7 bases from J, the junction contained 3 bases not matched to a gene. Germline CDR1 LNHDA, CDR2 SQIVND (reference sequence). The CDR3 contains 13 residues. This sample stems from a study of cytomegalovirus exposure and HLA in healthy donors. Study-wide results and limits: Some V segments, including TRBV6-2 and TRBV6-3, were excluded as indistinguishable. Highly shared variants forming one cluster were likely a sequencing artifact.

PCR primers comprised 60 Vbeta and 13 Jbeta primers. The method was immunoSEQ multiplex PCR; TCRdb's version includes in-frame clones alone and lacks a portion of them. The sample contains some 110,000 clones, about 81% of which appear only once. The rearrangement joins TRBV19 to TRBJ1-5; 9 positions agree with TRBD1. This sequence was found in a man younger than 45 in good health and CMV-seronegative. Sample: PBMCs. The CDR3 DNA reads TGTGCCAGTAGTGGGACAGGGCACCAGCCCCAGCATTTT. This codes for CASSGTGHQPQHF. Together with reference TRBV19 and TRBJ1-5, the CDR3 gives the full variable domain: DGGITQSPKYLFRKEGQNVTLSCEQNLNHDAMYWYRQDPGQGLRLIYYSQIVNDFQKGDIAEGYSVSREKKESFPLTVTSAQKNPTAFYLCASSGTGHQPQHFGDGTRLSIL.